Below are 6 T cell receptor beta chains sequenced from a single sample in a study of CD8+CD57+ T cells in acquired aplastic anemia. Patients picked for sequencing had shown CD8+CD57+ cell expansion detected by flow cytometry. Template material for TCR beta VDJ and CDR3 profiling consisted of genomic DNA. TCRdb recomputed calls from the reads with MiXCR, one row per CDR3 protein. The table lists under 200,000 distinct CDR3 sequences, roughly 48% of them singletons, with roughly 29% in the top ten. Sequenced: sorted CD4+, CD8+, or CD8+CD57+ T cells (not recorded which) from PBMCs. These receptors originate from a human donor with aplastic anemia.

The chain has TRBV15 and TRBJ1-2; 7 bases map to TRBD1. CDR1 and CDR2 (germline): LNHNV, YYDKDF (reference sequence). J gave up 4 bases and V 3 bases, and 5 bases lay outside the gene matches. This CDR3 has 14 residues. CDR3 protein: CATSSLGQSYGYTF. In DNA, the CDR3 is TGTGCCACCAGCAGCTTGGGACAGTCCTATGGCTACACCTTC.

This clonotype was counted many times. CDR3 sequence reads: CASSLVSDRGNEQYF. For the CDR3, the DNA is TGTGCCAGCAGTTTAGTCTCCGACAGGGGAAACGAGCAGTACTTC. The genes are TRBV12-3 or TRBV12-4 and TRBJ2-7; 8 bases are a match to TRBD1. This CDR3 spans 15 amino acids. The trim removed 1 base at V and 5 bases at J, leaving 7 bases unmatched.

In its sample, this clonotype was seen many times. This chain links TRBV4-1 with TRBJ1-6; 8 positions match TRBD1. Germline trimming cut 1 base from V and 10 bases from J; bases unmatched to any gene: 9. CDR3 size: 16 residues. CDR1 is MGHRA and CDR2 is YSYEKL in the germline V gene. The DNA of the CDR3 is TGCGCCAGCAGCCAAGTTGGTGGACAGGGAACCTCACCCCTCCACTTT. Translated, it gives CASSQVGGQGTSPLHF.

This chain links TRBV10-1 with TRBJ2-3, with unresolved D. This CDR3 region has 11 residues. V lost 4 bases and J lost 5, with 4 bases in between. CDR1 is WNHNN, CDR2 SYGVQD, per germline (reference sequence). This CDR3 reads CASSVQDTQYF. In DNA form, the CDR3 reads TGCGCCAGCAGTGTACAAGATACGCAGTATTTT.

This clonotype has only a few counts. The CDR3, as DNA: TGTGCCAGCAGCGCCAGTACACTAGCGGCGAACAACAGTGAGCAGTTCTTC. It encodes CASSASTLAANNSEQFF. This rearrangement joins TRBV9 to TRBJ2-1; 8 nucleotides align to TRBD2. The CDR3 is made up of 17 amino acids. The germline V gene encodes CDR1 SGDLS and CDR2 YYNGEE. V lost 3 bases, J lost 9 bases, and 17 bases stayed unmatched.

CDR3 in amino acids: CSARAPSIMNTEAFF. CDR3 nucleotide sequence: TGCAGTGCTAGGGCACCCTCTATCATGAACACTGAAGCTTTCTTT. The chain couples TRBV20-1 to TRBJ1-1; D is unresolved. The CDR3 length is 15 residues. Trimming removed 3 bases at V and 0 bases at J, with 14 bases between. Germline V gene lookup returns CDR1 DFQATT and CDR2 SNEGSKA (reference sequence).